Listed below are T cell receptor beta chains from one sample, sequenced in a study of cytomegalovirus exposure and HLA in healthy donors. Clones were read by immunoSEQ multiplex PCR, and TCRdb kept only the in-frame ones, dropping some. The sample records 300,000 to 350,000 clones, approximately 91% being singletons. The sample was PBMCs. The receptors stem from a man aged 25-45 years in good health and CMV-seronegative. The CDR3 runs from the conserved cysteine through the conserved F or W. Fields, in order: D gene, J gene, clone size, V gene, CDR3 DNA, CDR3 protein. A D gene is named only where the DNA matches it firmly. Where a row states a size, it is once, few, many or the class of an expanded clone; other rows omit it.

TRBD1 | TRBJ2-7 | - | TRBV19 | TGTGCCAGTCAGCCTACCCACAGGGGGAGGTACGAGCAGTACTTC | CASQPTHRGRYEQYF
- | TRBJ2-1 | once | TRBV6-1 | TGTGCCAGCAGCGCCGGTAACTCCTACAATGAGCAGTTCTTC | CASSAGNSYNEQFF
- | TRBJ1-5 | - | TRBV18 | TGTGCCAGCTCACCCCGCCAGGGGATGGGGGCTAATCAGCCCCAGCATTTT | CASSPRQGMGANQPQHF
- | TRBJ1-1 | - | TRBV27 | TGTGCCAGCAGTTTATCAGGGGGGAACACTGAAGCTTTCTTT | CASSLSGGNTEAFF
TRBD2 | TRBJ2-5 | - | TRBV11-2 | TGTGCCAGCAGCTTTACAACCGGGACTAGGCAAGAGACCCAGTACTTC | CASSFTTGTRQETQYF
- | TRBJ2-2 | - | TRBV9 | TGTGCCAGCAGCGTAGTCATCGGGGACACCGGGGAGCTGTTTTTT | CASSVVIGDTGELFF
TRBD1 | TRBJ1-1 | - | TRBV18 | TGTGCCAGCTCACCTACGGACAGGCGAACTGAAGCTTTCTTT | CASSPTDRRTEAFF
- | TRBJ2-1 | - | TRBV10-3 | TGTGCCATCAGTGAGAATTGGCAGTCGAATGAGCAGTTCTTC | CAISENWQSNEQFF
TRBD1 | TRBJ1-5 | - | TRBV7-2 | TGTGCCAGCAGTCACGACAGGGGGCGTCAGCCCCAGCATTTT | CASSHDRGRQPQHF
- | TRBJ2-1 | - | TRBV7-9 | TGTGCCAGCAGCTCAATCGACAGTGAGCAGTTCTTC | CASSSIDSEQFF
TRBD1 | TRBJ1-2 | - | TRBV5-1 | TGCGCCAGCCCGGACAGGGAAGGTTCTGCGGGCTATGGCTACACCTTC | CASPDREGSAGYGYTF
- | TRBJ2-1 | few | TRBV10-2 | TGCGCCAGCAGTGAGTCAGAAGGGAGCGGCAATGAGCAGTTCTTC | CASSESEGSGNEQFF
TRBD2 | TRBJ2-5 | - | TRBV14 | TGTGCCAGCAGCTCCCGGGACTACCTCCAAGAGACCCAGTACTTC | CASSSRDYLQETQYF
TRBD2 | TRBJ2-3 | - | TRBV7-8 | TGTGCCAGCAGCCTCAGACTAGCGGGGGGGCCTAGAGATACGCAGTATTTT | CASSLRLAGGPRDTQYF
- | TRBJ2-7 | few | TRBV2 | TGTGCCAGCGACAGGAGCTCCTACGAGCAGTACTTC | CASDRSSYEQYF
TRBD1 | TRBJ1-5 | - | TRBV19 | TGTGCCACTCAGGGACAGGGGAGCTATATCAGCAATCAGCCCCAGCATTTT | CATQGQGSYISNQPQHF